The sequence of this T cell receptor beta chain was determined in a study of PD-L1 blockade in urothelial cancer. On the study more broadly: Patients had received 0 to 3 prior chemotherapy regimens.

Repertoires were generated with immunoSEQ multiplex PCR, while TCRdb's copy carries only in-frame clones and drops some. Among about 71,000 clones listed, roughly nine tenths were seen once. This TCR was recovered from a man aged 55 to 70 with urothelial cancer. Here the sequenced sample was PBMCs, taken around atezolizumab (anti-PD-L1) treatment.

CDR3: CASRGTGVSGEKLFF. The CDR3 DNA reads as TGTGCCAGCCGGGGGACGGGGGTCAGCGGGGAAAAACTGTTTTTT. J is TRBJ1-4 and V is TRBV6-5; possibly TRBD1 for D (5 bases). There are 15 residues in the CDR3. CDR1 and CDR2 (germline): MNHEY, SVGAGI. The ends were cut back, 8 bases at V and 8 bases at J, with 21 bases in the middle.